The sequence of this T cell receptor beta chain was determined in a study of cytomegalovirus exposure and HLA in healthy donors (dated by TCRdb to 2016 to 2017). About the investigation overall: In an earlier analysis of 587 of the donors, 250 to 350 Gb of sequence data and just under 120 million unique TCR beta sequences from roughly 200 million T cells were reported. An early release covering more than 500 HLA-typed donors comprised 250 to 350 gigabases of sequencing data and tens of millions of unique TCR sequences. Of the approximately 370 genotyped donors, 70% to 90% were placed in the genetic ancestry cluster associated with self-reported Caucasian donors. The study was designed to test whether signatures of past pathogen exposure could be identified by cataloging public T cell receptors. The study used immunosequencing to profile the T cell repertoires of several hundred subjects and linked those repertoires to cytomegalovirus serostatus. A separate validation cohort of some 130 different subjects was used in addition to the approximately 670-subject first cohort. To predict cytomegalovirus infection status, the study combined high-throughput TCR immunosequencing, statistical association of individual TCRs with disease status, and machine learning. A later analysis re-analyzed previously published TCR beta repertoires from 500 to 700 donors and added high-resolution HLA genotyping to study TCR occurrence patterns. Rather than drawing on any new phenotypic data, the later analysis identified candidate immune exposures from TCR beta sequences and the way those sequences occurred across donors. To decide whether each TCR beta V gene segment behaved as functional or pseudogenic, an earlier analysis of 587 of the donors relied on high-throughput TCR beta sequencing. Donor age, sex, ethnicity and CMV serostatus were compiled alongside the repertoire data. In a later genetic analysis, genome-wide SNP genotypes for about three fifths of the roughly 670 donors were used, and that subset was treated as a discovery cohort. Every discovery cohort repertoire had been produced on one sequencing platform. Class I and class II HLA loci were covered by the typing at four-digit resolution. Typing coverage differed by locus: A, B, C, DRB1 and DQB1 were typed in about 620-630 donors, DQA1 in 500 to 550, DPA1 in around 600, and DPB1 in 472. Four to six DR-DQ haplotypes were handled as single units for association and clustering, since linkage in the cohort was strong. Across about 370 genotyped donors of the cohort, an average of 235,054 unique TCR beta nucleotide sequences per donor were sequenced, and around 19% of those sequences were non-productive.

To prepare the library, the immunoSEQ multiplex PCR assay was applied. For the multiplex PCR, a mixture combining 60 forward primers for TCR Vbeta segments and 13 reverse primers for TCR Jbeta segments was used. Amplification of the CDR3 region of rearranged TCR beta genes was performed with a multiplex PCR assay on genomic DNA. Amplified TCR beta libraries were sequenced as 87-base-pair reads on the Illumina HiSeq System. The study's own analysis went as follows. In a later analysis, approximately 74 million unique TCR beta chains were counted across the roughly 670 repertoires, and about 9.9 million of these chains were shared by at least two donors. Raw reads were error-corrected and collapsed into unique sequences by a nearest-neighbor algorithm in which closely related sequences were merged to remove PCR and sequencing errors. CDR3 sequences were aligned to IMGT reference sequences to assign V, D and J gene segments. For a sequence to be retained, a match of at least six nucleotides was required to both a V gene segment and a J gene segment. A rearrangement counted as productive if the CDR3 had no stop codons and remained in frame with V and J, and every other rearrangement counted as non-productive. Following IMGT convention, CDR3 was defined as the stretch from the second conserved V-encoded cysteine to the conserved J-encoded phenylalanine. Sequences without an unambiguous match to a single V gene segment were excluded from the earlier analysis of about 600 of the donors. In an earlier analysis of about 590 of the donors, a V segment was called functional when productive rearrangements were above 56.7%, and segregating when the standard deviation between donors exceeded 5%. To diagnose cytomegalovirus status from the catalog of TCR beta chain sequences, a statistical classification framework was built. V and J gene assignment, in a later analysis, came from comparing TCR nucleotide sequences with IMGT/GENE-DB human TR gene sequences. A later analysis assigned CDR3 sequences and most-parsimonious VDJ recombination scenarios with the TCRdist pipeline. A later analysis defined each TCR beta chain by its CDR3 amino acid sequence plus V-gene family, and excluded reads lacking a unique V-gene family. To address suspected cross-contamination and a sequencing artifact, a later analysis removed around 590 highly shared, low-generation-probability nucleotide sequences. In a later analysis, a clonal expansion index for each public chain was calculated from normalized within-repertoire ranks of inferred template counts. Generation probabilities in a later analysis came from a VDJ recombination model fitted to out-of-frame rearrangements, and those results were checked against IGoR. In a later analysis, hypergeometric tests were used to score TCR-TCR, TCR-HLA and TCR-CMV co-occurrence, with a repertoire-size bias correction applied to TCR pairs. In a later analysis, false discovery rates were estimated by permuting HLA or CMV assignments 20 times. In a later analysis, co-occurring TCRs were grouped with DBSCAN, and TCRdist sequence similarity was added when clustering was performed within HLA-allele-positive subsets. Co-occurrence clustering excluded repertoires with fewer than 30,000 or more than 120,000 public chains, plus five with anomalous nucleotide sharing. The immuneACCESS repertoire file appears here via TCRdb, limited to in-frame rearrangements. These files lack a portion of the clones; in checked studies, under half of the deficit traces to unresolved V genes, and the cause of the others is not known. V and J calls and clone size follow that table, whereas D and trimming were derived from the DNA. The sample contains roughly 190,000 clones, around 83% of them found a single time. Approximately 0.74% of the sample is taken by the ten largest.

V is pared back by 8 bases and J by 4 bases, with 11 bases lying between the germline termini. For CDR1 and CDR2, the germline V gene lists MGHDK and SYGVNS. Including cysteine and phenylalanine, the CDR3 has 13 amino acids. Kept here is only the CDR3 DNA, which spans 39 bases and is read in frame from base 1. The cohort comprised some 730 healthy bone marrow donors. At the time of sampling, every cohort member was nominally healthy, though immune exposures that went unrecorded were likely present. The donor tested CMV seronegative, placing the donor among the 350 or so seronegative members of the cohort. A peripheral blood sample was collected from each donor, and TCR beta sequencing was performed on peripheral blood mononuclear cells. Genomic DNA was extracted from the blood cell samples with the Qiagen DNeasy Blood Extraction Kit. General findings and caveats noted by the study authors: A further reported finding was that TCR beta sequences accurately predicted the HLA-A and HLA-B alleles for most subjects in the first cohort. According to a later genetic analysis, donors in an Asian-associated ancestry cluster had fewer N-insertions in productive TCRs than the approximately 610-donor mean. According to a later analysis, TCR association rates differed among HLA loci, with DRB1 alleles showing the most associated TCRs and HLA-C alleles showing the fewest. Specific HLA alleles were associated with 15,000 to 20,000 TCR beta sequences at a false discovery rate of 0.05 in a later analysis. The study listed 170 or so TCR beta chains as associated with cytomegalovirus. Presence/absence analyses assumed roughly uniform sequencing depth across donors, an assumption that may not hold. It was suggested by the authors that the approach could potentially be generalized to other disease states and immunological phenotypes. According to a later analysis, parvovirus B19, influenza, CMV and Epstein-Barr virus appeared linked to several top co-occurrence clusters. In both the original and validation cohorts, the classifier was reported to diagnose cytomegalovirus status with high specificity and sensitivity. Some IMGT-functional V segments, including TRBV6-2 and TRBV6-3, could not be distinguished by the 87-base-pair reads and were therefore excluded. Strong co-occurrence of HLA alleles, especially DR and DQ, made assigning TCR associations to individual alleles difficult. Most TCR sequences were seen in very few donors, while some public TCRs were found in many individuals. CMV serostatus was the only immune exposure information available for the cohort. A later analysis found that most CMV-associated TCR beta chains appeared HLA-restricted, with HLA associations seemingly driven largely by CMV exposure. A cluster of highly shared sequence variants was judged likely to be a technical artifact of the sequencing pipeline. Because counts were too low, roughly 18 rarely observed V segments, including chromosome 9 orphons, were left out of the earlier analysis of roughly 600 of the donors. Only TCR beta chains were sequenced in this cohort, and the absence of alpha or paired-chain data limited detectable features. A later genetic analysis associated a missense DCLRE1C variant with V-gene and J-gene trimming of TCR beta chains, and an independent cohort replicated the association. Linkage disequilibrium might explain the correlated functional status among segregating V segments, but an unknown experimental factor could not be excluded. Because HLA typing was missing for some donors at each locus, association tests included only the typed subset. In a later analysis, HLA-associated TCR beta chains were found to be more clonally expanded and to have lower generation probabilities than equally common non-associated chains. In an earlier analysis of more than 500 of the donors, most TCR beta V segments appeared in productive rearrangements about 87% or about 30% of the time, broadly matching IMGT annotations. In vitro tests confirmed that three of the cytomegalovirus-associated TCR beta chains recognize cytomegalovirus antigens.

On this clone itself: Its antigen has not been determined. One base away there is no much larger clone; base qualities are not given.

The chain was built from TRBV25-1 and TRBJ1-4, and TRBD1 may be the D gene, going by 6 matching bases. The clonotype comes from a woman under 30 in good health and CMV-seronegative. The sequencing sample was made of PBMCs. The DNA is as follows: TGTGCCAGCTCAGGGGTAGGTAATGAAAAACTGTTTTTT. It is translated as CASSGVGNEKLFF. With all but the CDR3 taken from the reference TRBV25-1 and TRBJ1-4 genes, the full variable domain is: EADIYQTPRYLVIGTGKKITLECSQTMGHDKMYWYQQDPGMELHLIHYSYGVNSTEKGDLSSESTVSRIRTEHFPLTLESARPSHTSQYLCASSGVGNEKLFFGSGTQLSVL.